This T cell receptor beta chain was captured by sequencing in a study of blood T cell repertoires in COVID-19. Profiling relied on immunoSEQ multiplex PCR, and the TCRdb table lists in-frame clones only, not all of them. The data hold 150,000 to 200,000 clones, with around nine tenths observed a single time. V lost 2 bases, J lost 5 bases, and 13 bases lay in between. CDR1 and CDR2 from the germline V gene are MNHEY and SVGAGI. The CDR3 spans 15 residues. V gene TRBV6-5 combines with J gene TRBJ1-5; D is uncertain. The sample was peripheral blood. This TCR was recovered from a human donor in a cohort sampled during active COVID-19. The CDR3 coding sequence is TGTGCCAGCAGTTACCCCGGCCCCGGGGATCAGCCCCAGCATTTT. This codes for CASSYPGPGDQPQHF.